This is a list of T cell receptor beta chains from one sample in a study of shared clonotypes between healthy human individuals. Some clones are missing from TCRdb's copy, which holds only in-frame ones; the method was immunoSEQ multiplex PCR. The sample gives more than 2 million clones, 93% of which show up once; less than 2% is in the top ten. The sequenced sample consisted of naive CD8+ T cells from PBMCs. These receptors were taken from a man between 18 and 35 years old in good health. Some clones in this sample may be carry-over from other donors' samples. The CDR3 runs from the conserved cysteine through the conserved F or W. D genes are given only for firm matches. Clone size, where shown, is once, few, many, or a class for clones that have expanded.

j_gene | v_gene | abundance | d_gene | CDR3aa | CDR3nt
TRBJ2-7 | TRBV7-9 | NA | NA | CASRRGSYEQYF | TGTGCCAGCAGAAGGGGATCCTACGAGCAGTACTTC
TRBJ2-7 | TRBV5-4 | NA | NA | CASSLGGGVPGEQYF | TGTGCCAGCAGCTTGGGAGGGGGTGTCCCGGGCGAGCAGTACTTC
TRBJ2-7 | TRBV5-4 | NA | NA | CASSFDPDIRLYEQYF | TGTGCCAGCAGCTTCGATCCGGACATTCGCCTCTACGAGCAGTACTTC
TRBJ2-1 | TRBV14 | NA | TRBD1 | CASSQDRTGGRAYNEQFF | TGTGCCAGCAGCCAAGATAGGACAGGGGGCAGGGCCTACAATGAGCAGTTCTTC
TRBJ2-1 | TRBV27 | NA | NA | CASSSRTAPGRHASSYNEQFF | TGTGCCAGCAGTTCCCGGACCGCCCCAGGACGGCACGCGAGCTCCTACAATGAGCAGTTCTTC
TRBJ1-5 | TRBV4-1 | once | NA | CASSQATGEDNQPQHF | TGCGCCAGCAGCCAAGCTACAGGTGAGGACAATCAGCCCCAGCATTTT
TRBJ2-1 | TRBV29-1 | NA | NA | CSVEDRGSGHNEQFF | TGCAGCGTTGAAGATCGGGGTTCGGGACACAATGAGCAGTTCTTC
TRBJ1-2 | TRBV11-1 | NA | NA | CASSSTLAGAHYGYTF | TGTGCCAGCAGCTCCACCTTGGCGGGGGCCCACTATGGCTACACCTTC
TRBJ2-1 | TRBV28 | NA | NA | CASSYLYNEQFF | TGTGCCAGCAGTTATTTATACAATGAGCAGTTCTTC
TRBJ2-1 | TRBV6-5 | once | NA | CASSQGRKPTNEQFF | TGTGCCAGCAGCCAAGGACGGAAGCCTACCAATGAGCAGTTCTTC
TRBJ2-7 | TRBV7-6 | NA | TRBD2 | CASSPGTSGRLSYEQYF | TGTGCCAGCAGCCCGGGGACTAGCGGGAGGTTGTCCTACGAGCAGTACTTC
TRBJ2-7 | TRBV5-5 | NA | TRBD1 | CASSLMGRSTGTGVNGEQYF | TGTGCCAGCAGCTTGATGGGACGTTCGACCGGGACAGGGGTAAACGGCGAGCAGTACTTC
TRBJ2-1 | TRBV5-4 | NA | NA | CASSGQSNEQFF | TGTGCCAGCAGCGGGCAGAGCAATGAGCAGTTCTTC
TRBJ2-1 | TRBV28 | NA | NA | CASSFYRLGLSYNEQFF | TGTGCCAGCAGTTTCTATCGTCTCGGCCTCTCCTACAATGAGCAGTTCTTC
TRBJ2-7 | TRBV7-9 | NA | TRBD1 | CASRGPTGSSYEQYF | TGTGCCAGCAGGGGTCCGACAGGGTCCTCCTACGAGCAGTACTTC
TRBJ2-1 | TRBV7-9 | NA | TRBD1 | CASLTGASYNEQFF | TGTGCCAGCCTTACAGGGGCCTCCTACAATGAGCAGTTCTTC
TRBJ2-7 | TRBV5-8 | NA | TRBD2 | CASSFSSGSVEQYF | TGTGCCAGCAGCTTTTCTAGCGGGAGCGTCGAGCAGTACTTC
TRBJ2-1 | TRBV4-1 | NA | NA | CASSREHPSRGNEQFF | TGCGCCAGCAGCCGAGAACACCCGAGCCGCGGCAATGAGCAGTTCTTC
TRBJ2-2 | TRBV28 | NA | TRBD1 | CASNLNFQGVWGTGELFF | TGTGCCAGCAACCTTAATTTCCAGGGGGTTTGGGGCACCGGGGAGCTGTTTTTT
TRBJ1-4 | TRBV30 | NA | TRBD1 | CAWSVQNRGTNEKLFF | TGTGCCTGGAGTGTCCAGAACAGGGGGACTAATGAAAAACTGTTTTTT
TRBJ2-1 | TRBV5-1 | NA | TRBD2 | CASSLGYGSGRVAYNEQFF | TGCGCCAGCAGCTTGGGTTATGGTAGCGGGAGAGTGGCCTACAATGAGCAGTTCTTC
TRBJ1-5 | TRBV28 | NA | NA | CASSGWAGNQPQHF | TGTGCCAGCAGTGGATGGGCAGGGAATCAGCCCCAGCATTTT
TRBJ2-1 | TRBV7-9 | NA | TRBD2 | CASSLVLAGSNEQFF | TGTGCCAGCAGCTTAGTCCTAGCGGGCTCCAATGAGCAGTTCTTC
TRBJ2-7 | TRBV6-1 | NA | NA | CASSGGIMGVGYEQYF | TGTGCCAGCAGTGGAGGGATCATGGGGGTTGGGTACGAGCAGTACTTC
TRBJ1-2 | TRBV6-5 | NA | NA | CASSYQGSNYGYTF | TGTGCCAGCAGTTACCAGGGATCTAACTATGGCTACACCTTC
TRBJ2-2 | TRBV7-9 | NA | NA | CASSFGGVNTGELFF | TGTGCCAGCAGCTTCGGGGGAGTGAACACCGGGGAGCTGTTTTTT
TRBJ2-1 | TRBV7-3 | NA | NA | CASSRAAGTANEQFF | TGTGCCAGCAGCCGGGCCGCGGGGACGGCCAATGAGCAGTTCTTC
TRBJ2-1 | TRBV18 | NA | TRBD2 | CASSPPSVAGVLHLREQFF | TGTGCCAGCTCACCACCCTCCGTCGCGGGAGTCCTCCATTTGCGTGAGCAGTTCTTC
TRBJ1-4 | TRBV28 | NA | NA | CASTIQGLNEKLFF | TGTGCCAGCACCATACAGGGCCTTAATGAAAAACTGTTTTTT
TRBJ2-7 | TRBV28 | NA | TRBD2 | CASSLLLAAVYEQYF | TGTGCCAGCAGTTTATTGCTAGCGGCCGTCTACGAGCAGTACTTC
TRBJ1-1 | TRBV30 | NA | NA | CAFFGERNTEAFF | TGTGCCTTTTTCGGGGAGAGGAACACTGAAGCTTTCTTT
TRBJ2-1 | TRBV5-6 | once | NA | CASSVRRDEQFF | TGTGCCAGCAGCGTACGCAGGGATGAGCAGTTCTTC
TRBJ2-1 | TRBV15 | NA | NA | CATRGGNEQFF | TGTGCCACCAGGGGTGGAAATGAGCAGTTCTTC
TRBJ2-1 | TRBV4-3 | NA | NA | CASSQGMTEQFF | TGCGCCAGCAGCCAAGGAATGACGGAGCAGTTCTTC
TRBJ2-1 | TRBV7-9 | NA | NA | CASSHRDRPYNEQFF | TGTGCCAGCAGCCACAGGGATAGACCCTACAATGAGCAGTTCTTC
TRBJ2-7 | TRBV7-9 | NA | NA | CASSMANSEQYF | TGTGCCAGCAGCATGGCAAACAGCGAGCAGTACTTC
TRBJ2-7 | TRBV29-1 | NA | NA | CSVIAAHRYEQYF | TGCAGCGTTATAGCCGCCCATCGCTACGAGCAGTACTTC
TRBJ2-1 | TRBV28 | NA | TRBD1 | CASSSVDRSYYNEQFF | TGTGCCAGCAGTTCGGTGGACAGGTCCTATTACAATGAGCAGTTCTTC
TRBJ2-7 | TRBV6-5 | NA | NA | CASRVGTRTEQYF | TGTGCCAGCAGAGTAGGGACACGAACCGAGCAGTACTTC
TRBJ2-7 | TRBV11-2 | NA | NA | CASSAGTGKYF | TGTGCCAGCAGCGCCGGGACGGGCAAGTACTTC
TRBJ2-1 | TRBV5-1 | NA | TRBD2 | CASRLLAGGSYNEQFF | TGCGCCAGCAGATTACTAGCGGGAGGCTCCTACAATGAGCAGTTCTTC
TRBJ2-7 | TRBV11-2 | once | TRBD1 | CASSYTGTASYEQYF | TGTGCCAGCAGCTACACCGGGACAGCATCCTACGAGCAGTACTTC
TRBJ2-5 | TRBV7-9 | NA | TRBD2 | CASSLVLAARETQYF | TGTGCCAGCAGCTTAGTACTAGCGGCTCGGGAGACCCAGTACTTC
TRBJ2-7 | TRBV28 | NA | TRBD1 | CASSRTTGVNEQYF | TGTGCCAGCAGTCGAACTACAGGGGTGAATGAGCAGTACTTC
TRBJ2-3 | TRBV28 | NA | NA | CASSLSSGYTDTQYF | TGTGCCAGCAGTTTATCGTCGGGGTACACAGATACGCAGTATTTT
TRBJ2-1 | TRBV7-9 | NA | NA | CASSLSAGRQFF | TGTGCCAGCAGCTTATCGGCCGGGCGGCAGTTCTTC
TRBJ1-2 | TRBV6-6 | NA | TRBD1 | CASRPEGDRGYGYTF | TGTGCCAGCAGACCCGAGGGCGACAGGGGCTATGGCTACACCTTC
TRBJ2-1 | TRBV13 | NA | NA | CASSSRGLSPYNEQFF | TGTGCCAGCAGCTCCAGGGGACTTTCACCCTACAATGAGCAGTTCTTC
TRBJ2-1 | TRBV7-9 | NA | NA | CASRGVGLEQFF | TGTGCCAGCAGAGGGGTCGGGTTAGAGCAGTTCTTC
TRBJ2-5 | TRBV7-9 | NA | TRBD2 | CASSLRSGRAGETQYF | TGTGCCAGCAGCTTAAGGAGCGGGAGGGCCGGGGAGACCCAGTACTTC
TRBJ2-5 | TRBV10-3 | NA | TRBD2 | CAIGEVLAGPQETQYF | TGTGCCATCGGGGAGGTGCTAGCGGGCCCTCAAGAGACCCAGTACTTC
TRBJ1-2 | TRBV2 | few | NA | CASSESYGYTF | TGTGCCAGCAGTGAGAGCTATGGCTACACCTTC
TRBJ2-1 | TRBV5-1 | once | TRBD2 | CASSEYGLRLAGEGDEQFF | TGCGCCAGCAGCGAGTACGGCCTCCGACTAGCGGGAGAGGGGGATGAGCAGTTCTTC
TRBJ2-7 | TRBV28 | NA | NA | CASSPPTSYEQYF | TGTGCAAGCAGCCCCCCAACATCCTACGAGCAGTACTTC
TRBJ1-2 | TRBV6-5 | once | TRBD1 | CASSLTGDYGYTF | TGTGCCAGCAGTTTGACAGGGGACTATGGCTACACCTTC
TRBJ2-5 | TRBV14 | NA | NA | CASSQTRLETQYF | TGTGCCAGCAGCCAAACGAGGTTGGAGACCCAGTACTTC
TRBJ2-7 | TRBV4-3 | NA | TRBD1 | CASSQDWPGGLSYEQYF | TGCGCCAGCAGCCAAGATTGGCCAGGGGGCCTGTCCTACGAGCAGTACTTC